The source of this T cell receptor beta chain is a study of beta chain features in type 1 diabetes. Study-level findings and limits: Cells carrying high TCR expression could end up over-represented when cDNA is sequenced. A definitive answer on HLA type influencing TCRB rearrangement was not reached here.

This clone showed up just a few times. Antigen: not known. With a far larger clone one base away, a read error is the likely cause. At the DNA level, this CDR3 is encoded by other sequences in the same sample as well. Germline CDR1 reads SGHAT; CDR2 reads FQNNGV. Deletions cut 5 bases from V and 1 base from J, with 11 bases between. The CDR3 totals 14 residues. All of the isolated RNA was reverse transcribed, so expressed TCRB transcripts were sequenced. Generated by immunoSEQ multiplex PCR, the TCRdb table keeps only in-frame clones and is missing some. Of about 320,000 clones in the sample, less than 15% were seen once. Markers CD45RO/CCR7/CD25/CD127/CD95/CD27 served to sort CD4+ naive, central memory, regulatory and stem cell-like memory cells.

This chain links TRBV11-2 with TRBJ1-1, with D perhaps matching TRBD1 (5 bases). The receptor was derived from a man aged 30 to 39 in good health. The sequenced sample consisted of central memory CD4+ T cells from blood. The DNA of the CDR3 is TGTGCCAGCAGCCGAAACCAGGGGAACACTGAAGCTTTCTTT. Translation: CASSRNQGNTEAFF.